This T cell receptor (beta chain) is drawn from a study of identical twins. Study findings and constraints: Beta clonotypes that were abundant in cord blood contained fewer insertions, a pattern absent from memory repertoires.

Trimming shortened V by 4 bases and J by 4 bases, and 8 bases separated the two germline ends. CDR1 PRHDT and CDR2 FYEKMQ come from the germline V gene (reference sequence). CDR3 length equals 13 residues. This clonotype was seen a few times. Its specificity is not known. Each cDNA held unique molecular identifiers, and template switching gave it a universal primer site. A single record per CDR3 protein comes from TCRdb applying MiXCR to the 5' RACE reads. The sample holds nearly 900,000 distinct CDR3 sequences, approximately 13% seen once. These records were also assigned to another study, of yellow fever vaccine responses in identical twins. This second study notes: Reports say the vaccine T cell response in twins looked partly convergent and partly personalized.

The chain joins TRBV13 to TRBJ1-5; no definite D call. This clonotype was sampled from a young woman in good health. Source material: PBMCs. The chain's CDR3 is CASSYQANQPQHF. The DNA for the CDR3 is TGTGCCAGCAGCTATCAGGCAAATCAGCCCCAGCATTTT.